Shown below are 7 T cell receptor beta chains from a single sample sequenced in a study of blood T cell repertoires in COVID-19. The table came from immunoSEQ multiplex PCR; TCRdb's copy has only in-frame clones and leaves some out. The data hold some 180,000 clones, with more than 80% observed a single time. The sequenced material came from peripheral blood. These receptors all stem from a woman aged 35 to 49 with COVID-19, enrolled during active disease.

The rearrangement uses TRBV29-1 and TRBJ2-5; 7 nucleotides agree with TRBD1. Germline loops: CDR1 SQVTM, CDR2 ANQGSEA. V lost 5 bases to trimming and J lost 3 bases; unmatched junction nucleotides: 9. The CDR3 extends over 14 amino acids. CDR3: CSVPLRGSKETQYF. The CDR3 nucleotides are TGCAGCGTTCCCCTCAGGGGGTCCAAAGAGACCCAGTACTTC. The full variable domain, with the rest looked up from reference TRBV29-1 and TRBJ2-5, is SAVISQKPSRDICQRGTSLTIQCQVDSQVTMMFWYRQQPGQSLTLIATANQGSEATYESGFVIDKFPISRPNLTFSTLTVSNMSPEDSSIYLCSVPLRGSKETQYFGPGTRLLVL.

The chain carries TRBV30 and TRBJ2-1; D not resolved. Germline V gives CDR1 GTSNPN, CDR2 SVGIG (reference sequence). The CDR3 has 13 residues. V was pared by 5 bases and J by 1 base, with 9 bases between. Here the CDR3 reads CAWVSVSYNEQFF. CDR3 in DNA: TGTGCCTGGGTTTCAGTTTCCTACAATGAGCAGTTCTTC.

The chain couples TRBV10-3 to TRBJ2-5; no clear D. From germline, CDR1 is ENHRY and CDR2 SYGVKD. Deletions cut 0 bases from V and 5 bases from J, with 4 bases between. CDR3 size: 12 residues. In DNA, the CDR3 is TGTGCCATCAGTGAGTCGAGGGAGACCCAGTACTTC. This encodes CAISESRETQYF.

The chain has TRBV5-6 and TRBJ2-1; unclear D gene. Germline V gene data show CDR1 as SGHDT and CDR2 as YYEEEE. The CDR3 length is 15 residues. Trimming removed 2 bases at V and 0 bases at J, with 9 bases between. For the CDR3, the DNA is TGTGCCAGCAGCTTCGCGCCCGTCTCCTACAATGAGCAGTTCTTC. It encodes CASSFAPVSYNEQFF.

As to this clone: One end of the junction does not line up with germline, which may come from a read error. The CDR3 is CASSTDRGHEQYF. The CDR3 nucleotides are TGTGCTAGCAGCACGGACAGGGGGCACGAGCAGTACTTC. The chain employs TRBV7-7 and TRBJ2-7, with TRBD1 matching over 11 bases. The CDR3 contains 13 residues. Germline loops: CDR1 SSHAT, CDR2 FNYEAQ (reference sequence).

The genes are TRBV7-9 and TRBJ1-5; the match to TRBD1 covers 10 bases. Germline V gives CDR1 SEHNR, CDR2 FQNEAQ (reference sequence). The J segment lost 7 bases and the V segment lost 5 bases, leaving 8 bases of the junction unmatched. This CDR3 contains 15 residues. The DNA for the CDR3 is TGTGCCAGCAGCGAACCCGGGACAGGGGACCAGCCCCAGCATTTT. Its protein is CASSEPGTGDQPQHF.

The rearrangement uses TRBV18 and TRBJ2-1; 15 bases are shared with TRBD2. This CDR3 spans 15 amino acids. V was pared by 6 bases and J by 9 bases, with 6 bases of the junction left unmatched. CDR1 is KGHSH, CDR2 LQKENI, per germline. This chain's CDR3 is CASSRTSGGAGEQFF. CDR3 nucleotides: TGTGCCAGCTCGCGGACTAGCGGGGGGGCAGGTGAGCAGTTCTTC.